Sequencing of this TCR beta chain was carried out in a study of CD8+CD57+ T cells in acquired aplastic anemia. Study-wide background: Each DNA sample taken from sorted CD4+ and CD8+ cells came to 3 to 4 ug on average.

This clonotype is a singleton in its sample. Genomic DNA, serving as template, underwent TCR beta VDJ and CDR3 profiling. Via MiXCR, TCRdb re-called the reads, giving one row per CDR3 protein. The top ten hold 40% to 55% of the sample, which has 200,000 to 300,000 distinct CDR3 sequences, around 82% seen once. Patients who underwent sequencing had shown CD8+CD57+ cell expansion by flow cytometry. The cohort consisted entirely of patients having severe acquired aplastic anemia. The origin of this receptor is a human donor with aplastic anemia. What was sequenced was sorted CD4+, CD8+, or CD8+CD57+ T cells (not recorded which) from PBMCs.

Here the CDR3 DNA reads TGTGCCAGCAGCTTTCCGGGAGGCGGCGCTGCCCATTCCTACGAGCAGTACGTC. Protein sequence: CASSFPGGGAAHSYEQYV. V usage is TRBV7-8 and J usage is TRBJ2-7; 7 bases match TRBD2. The CDR3 length is 18 residues. V lost 3 bases, J lost 1 base, and 15 bases stayed unmatched. Germline loops: CDR1 SGHVS, CDR2 FQNEAQ.